Below are 4 T cell receptor beta chains sequenced from a single sample in a study of cytomegalovirus exposure and HLA in healthy donors. PCR employed 60 Vbeta and 13 Jbeta primers. Repertoires were generated with immunoSEQ multiplex PCR, while TCRdb's copy carries only in-frame clones and drops some. The data show about 110,000 clones, approximately 81% seen once. Source material: PBMCs. Receptors were obtained from a woman in her twenties or thirties in good health and CMV-seronegative.

The chain links TRBV28 to TRBJ2-2; D not certain. There are 12 residues in the CDR3. Trimming left V 5 bases short and J 2 bases short, with 3 bases between. The germline gives CDR1 MDHEN, CDR2 SYDVKM. The CDR3 is CASSRNTGELFF. CDR3 DNA sequence: TGTGCCAGCAGTCGTAACACCGGGGAGCTGTTTTTT. The full variable domain, its missing parts supplied by reference TRBV28 and TRBJ2-2, is DVKVTQSSRYLVKRTGEKVFLECVQDMDHENMFWYRQDPGLGLRLIYFSYDVKMKEKGDIPEGYSVSREKKERFSLILESASTNQTSMYLCASSRNTGELFFGEGSRLTVL.

The chain couples TRBV28 to TRBJ2-7; 7 bases are a match to TRBD1. V shed 4 bases, J shed 3 bases, and the junction held 6 bases outside the gene matches. The length of the CDR3 is 14 residues. Germline lookup yields CDR1 MDHEN and CDR2 SYDVKM. CDR3 loop: CASSSPRQGYEQYF. CDR3 nucleotides: TGTGCCAGCAGTTCACCTCGACAGGGCTACGAGCAGTACTTC.

Worth noting for this clone: The germline gene is not matched at one end of the junction; a read error may be the cause. The chain recombines TRBV18 with TRBJ1-2; D might be TRBD1 (5 bases). This CDR3 spans 16 amino acids. The germline gives CDR1 KGHSH, CDR2 LQKENI. CDR3 sequence: CASSPLGGDAAYGYTF. For the CDR3, the DNA is TGTGCCAGCTCCCCACTGGGAGGGGACGCCGCCTATGGCTACACCTTC.

This rearrangement joins TRBV7-3 to TRBJ2-1, with 10 bases fitting TRBD2. V gave up 5 bases and J gave up 6 bases; unmatched junction bases: 10. Germline V gives CDR1 SGHTA, CDR2 FQGTGA. The length of the CDR3 is 16 residues. The CDR3 nucleotides are TGTGCCAGCAGCCCAGGGGCTAGCGGGAGTGGCAATGAGCAGTTCTTC. Protein product: CASSPGASGSGNEQFF.